The sequence of this T cell receptor (beta chain) was determined in a study of identifying expanded T cells in peripheral blood. Study-level results: About 1.2 clones differed between technical replicates, versus around 15 and 19 over time. Across healthy donors, higher total template counts meant significantly greater roughly 2-week count variance.

No infections or other immune events were documented during collection. V was pared by 1 base and J by 2 bases, with 9 bases between. This CDR3 contains 14 residues. CDR1 SEHNR and CDR2 FQNEAQ come from the germline V gene (reference sequence). As for this clone: What it recognizes is unknown.

The table came from immunoSEQ multiplex PCR; TCRdb's copy has only in-frame clones and leaves some out. The data show about 100,000 clones, 75% to 90% seen once. This receptor was taken from a person aged 18 to 69 in good health. Sequenced input: blood. The gene calls are TRBV7-9 and TRBJ2-7; unclear D gene. CDR3 loop: CASSLDAGPYEQYF. As DNA, the CDR3 is TGTGCCAGCAGCTTAGACGCAGGACCCTACGAGCAGTACTTC.